The 22 T cell receptor beta chains below were found in one sample sequenced in a study of shared clonotypes between healthy human individuals. TCRdb's copy holds only in-frame clones and misses some; the assay was immunoSEQ multiplex PCR. This table holds hundreds of thousands of clones, around 74% found once. Sequenced material: memory CD4+ T cells sorted from blood. The subset: CD45RA-negative fraction. Receptor source: a woman younger than 45 in good health.

The chain has TRBV14 and TRBJ2-1; 10 bases match TRBD2. The CDR3 consists of 15 residues. With V trimmed by 6 bases and J by 7 bases, 9 bases remained unmatched. CDR1 is SGHDN, CDR2 FVKESK, per germline. The CDR3 DNA reads as TGTGCCAGCAGAAGGACTATAGCGGGAGGTAATGAGCAGTTCTTC. This sequence encodes CASRRTIAGGNEQFF.

V and J are TRBV27 and TRBJ2-7; D perhaps matches TRBD2 (6 bases). Looked up from germline, CDR1 is MNHEY and CDR2 is SMNVEV (reference sequence). V was cut by 5 bases and J by 5 bases, with 19 bases left in between. This CDR3 spans 15 amino acids. For the CDR3, the DNA is TGTGCCAGCAGTCAGAGTAGCGGCCCCTGGGACGAGCAGTACTTC. Its protein product is CASSQSSGPWDEQYF.

In its sample, this clone was seen many times. The chain couples TRBV7-2 to TRBJ1-5; D is possibly TRBD1 (5 bases). Deletions cut 4 bases from V and 4 bases from J, with 11 bases between. The germline gives CDR1 SGHTA, CDR2 FQGNSA. This CDR3 has 14 residues. CDR3 coding DNA: TGTGCCAGCAGCTATTCGGACATAAATCAGCCCCAGCATTTT. It encodes CASSYSDINQPQHF.

V gene TRBV5-6 combines with J gene TRBJ2-1; 7 bases are a match to TRBD2. J was trimmed by 3 bases and V by 2 bases; bases with no gene match: 5. The CDR3 is 15 amino acids. Germline CDR1 SGHDT, CDR2 YYEEEE. The CDR3 region is CASSFYRDYYNEQFF. The CDR3 nucleotides are TGTGCCAGCAGCTTCTACCGGGACTACTACAATGAGCAGTTCTTC.

The J gene is TRBJ1-1, the V gene TRBV7-2, with D possibly matching TRBD1 (6 bases). V was cut by 6 bases and J by 3 bases, with 11 bases left in between. This CDR3 spans 13 amino acids. The germline V gene encodes CDR1 SGHTA and CDR2 FQGNSA. CDR3 residues: CASRRQADTEAFF. The CDR3 coding sequence is TGTGCCAGCAGGCGACAGGCTGACACTGAAGCTTTCTTT.

This clone was recorded a few times. This sequence joins TRBV7-6 and TRBJ1-2, with D tentatively TRBD1 (5 bases). The germline V gene has CDR1 SGHVS and CDR2 FNYEAQ. This CDR3 has 12 amino acids. The ends were cut back, 1 base at V and 6 bases at J, with 6 bases in the middle. The CDR3 region is CASSLGDDGYTF. The CDR3 DNA is TGTGCCAGCAGCTTAGGGGACGATGGCTACACCTTC.

The genes are TRBV19 and TRBJ1-5; 7 bases are a match to TRBD1. Looked up from germline, CDR1 is LNHDA and CDR2 is SQIVND (reference sequence). Unmatched junction bases numbered 9, after V lost 9 bases and J lost 1 base. The CDR3 runs to 15 residues. CDR3: CASATGRRSNQPQHF. CDR3 sequence (DNA): TGTGCCAGCGCGACAGGGAGACGCAGCAATCAGCCCCAGCATTTT. The full variable domain, rest sourced from reference TRBV19 and TRBJ1-5, is DGGITQSPKYLFRKEGQNVTLSCEQNLNHDAMYWYRQDPGQGLRLIYYSQIVNDFQKGDIAEGYSVSREKKESFPLTVTSAQKNPTAFYLCASATGRRSNQPQHFGDGTRLSIL.

J is TRBJ2-2 and V is TRBV18, with 7 bases fitting TRBD1. Trimming at V came to 5 bases and at J to 3 bases, leaving 6 bases not matched to a gene. Germline CDR1 and CDR2: KGHSH and LQKENI. The CDR3 spans 15 residues. Here the CDR3 DNA reads TGTGCCAGCTCAAGGGGACAGACCTACACCGGGGAGCTGTTTTTT. Its protein product is CASSRGQTYTGELFF.

The chain employs TRBV28 and TRBJ2-3; D might be TRBD1 (5 bases). In germline, CDR1 is MDHEN, CDR2 SYDVKM. The CDR3 extends over 16 amino acids. The V gene lost 3 bases and the J gene lost 3 bases, with 16 bases spanning the gap. The CDR3 region has the DNA TGTGCCAGCAGTTTCAGCGAGCACAGGACGACAGATACGCAGTATTTT. The encoded protein is CASSFSEHRTTDTQYF.

This chain links TRBV4-1 with TRBJ2-3; no clear D gene. Germline values: CDR1 MGHRA, CDR2 YSYEKL. CDR3 length: 15 residues. Between the trimmed V and J ends, which lost 0 bases and 5 bases, there was a span of 12 bases. The CDR3 sequence: CASSQDRMKLDTQYF. Here the CDR3 DNA reads TGCGCCAGCAGCCAAGATAGAATGAAACTAGATACGCAGTATTTT.

This clone showed up just once. The V call is TRBV6-5, the J call TRBJ2-5, with 9 bases aligning to TRBD2. Trimming took 9 bases from V and 4 from J; bases not matched to a gene: 12. Looked up from germline, CDR1 is MNHEY and CDR2 is SVGAGI. CDR3 length: 15 residues. CDR3 nucleotide sequence: TGTGCCAGTTCACGTGCGGGGGGGAGAGGAGAGACCCAGTACTTC. Encoded protein: CASSRAGGRGETQYF.

The rearrangement links TRBV15 to TRBJ1-5, with D unresolved. The CDR3 runs to 20 residues. CDR1 is LNHNV, CDR2 YYDKDF, per germline (reference sequence). V shed 3 bases and J shed 3 bases, with 27 bases lying between them. The CDR3 region has the DNA TGTGCCACCAGCAGCCGAACGTTCTTCGGCCCTGGAGGAAACAATCAGCCCCAGCATTTT. Translation: CATSSRTFFGPGGNNQPQHF.

The chain links TRBV19 to TRBJ1-5; TRBD1 matches 7 bases. The J segment lost 2 bases and the V segment lost 7 bases, leaving 8 bases of the junction unmatched. The CDR3 has 15 residues. Germline CDR1 LNHDA, CDR2 SQIVND (reference sequence). CDR3 in amino acids: CASMKTGKGNQPQHF. The DNA for the CDR3 is TGTGCCAGTATGAAGACAGGGAAGGGCAATCAGCCCCAGCATTTT.

At least ten counts were recorded for this clone. The V and J genes are TRBV6-5 and TRBJ1-2; a weak D match, TRBD1 (5 bases). The CDR3 spans 12 residues. Germline lookup yields CDR1 MNHEY and CDR2 SVGAGI. The V gene lost 4 bases and the J gene lost 8 bases, with 11 bases spanning the gap. CDR3 sequence reads: CASSLRGGGYTF. CDR3 bases: TGTGCCAGCAGTTTAAGGGGCGGCGGCTACACCTTC.

The chain employs TRBV30 and TRBJ1-1; tentatively, D is TRBD1 (6 bases). CDR1 is GTSNPN, CDR2 SVGIG, per germline (reference sequence). V lost 5 bases and J 8 bases, leaving 15 bases between the germline ends. The CDR3 loop spans 12 amino acids. In DNA form, the CDR3 reads TGTGCCTGGGACAGGCTAAGAAACGAAGCTTTCTTT. It specifies CAWDRLRNEAFF.

The chain employs TRBV27 and TRBJ2-2; maybe TRBD1 (6 bases). V was cut by 3 bases and J by 6 bases, with 11 bases left in between. Germline V gene lookup returns CDR1 MNHEY and CDR2 SMNVEV (reference sequence). The CDR3 spans 14 residues. The CDR3 nucleotides read TGTGCCAGCAGTTTGATTCCAGGGGCCGGGGAGCTGTTTTTT. Amino acid sequence: CASSLIPGAGELFF.

V usage is TRBV5-1 and J usage is TRBJ2-3; 8 positions match TRBD2. Germline loops: CDR1 SGHRS, CDR2 YFSETQ. The CDR3 totals 16 residues. After removal of 1 base from V and 3 bases from J, the junction contained 7 bases not matched to a gene. This CDR3 reads CASSLRGLVSTDTQYF. CDR3 nucleotides: TGCGCCAGCAGCTTGAGGGGACTAGTTTCTACAGATACGCAGTATTTT.

V usage is TRBV10-3 and J usage is TRBJ2-6; D remains ambiguous. The CDR3 consists of 14 residues. V lost 6 bases and J lost 4, with 10 bases in between. CDR1 ENHRY and CDR2 SYGVKD come from the germline V gene. This CDR3 reads CAISGSSGANVLTF. The CDR3 DNA reads TGTGCCATCAGCGGTTCCTCAGGGGCCAACGTCCTGACTTTC.

This clone was picked up a small number of times. V and J are TRBV4-1 and TRBJ2-3; D not resolved. Trimming pared 3 bases from V and 2 bases from J, leaving 12 bases between. Germline CDR1 and CDR2: MGHRA and YSYEKL. The CDR3 spans 15 residues. In DNA, the CDR3 is TGCGCCAGCAGCCACGAGGCGGTCGCCACAGATACGCAGTATTTT. It translates to CASSHEAVATDTQYF.

The chain carries TRBV27 and TRBJ2-2; TRBD1 agrees at 8 bases. V lost 3 bases to trimming and J lost 1 base; unmatched junction nucleotides: 7. Germline loops: CDR1 MNHEY, CDR2 SMNVEV (reference sequence). The CDR3 extends over 17 amino acids. CDR3 DNA sequence: TGTGCCAGCAGTTTGTATTTGGGGACAGGGAACACCGGGGAGCTGTTTTTT. Residues: CASSLYLGTGNTGELFF.

The rearrangement joins TRBV2 to TRBJ1-5, with D unresolved. V was clipped by 7 bases and J by 0 bases, with 10 bases between them. The CDR3 is 14 residues long. CDR1 SNHLY and CDR2 FYNNEI come from the germline V gene. The DNA of the CDR3 is TGTGCCAGCAACGGCCGGTATAGCAATCAGCCCCAGCATTTT. Residues: CASNGRYSNQPQHF.

V and J are TRBV7-2 and TRBJ2-5; 7 bases are a match to TRBD2. V trimming: 3 bases; J trimming: 4 bases; junction bases outside the gene matches: 11. CDR1 SGHTA and CDR2 FQGNSA come from the germline V gene. The CDR3 length is 16 residues. CDR3 loop: CASSFVGREPRETQYF. The CDR3 coding sequence is TGTGCCAGCAGCTTTGTAGGGCGGGAGCCCCGAGAGACCCAGTACTTC.